This paragraph covers one TCR beta chain sequence. Antigen specificity is unknown. The junction and the germline gene differ at one end; a read error may be behind it. Amplification used 60 Vbeta primers and 13 Jbeta primers. Profiled with immunoSEQ multiplex PCR; TCRdb holds only in-frame clones, not every one. The sample yields 90,000 to 130,000 clones, about four fifths seen once. These data come from a study of cytomegalovirus exposure and HLA in healthy donors. Study results and limitations: Prediction of most subjects' HLA-A and HLA-B alleles by TCR beta sequences was reportedly accurate. In a later analysis, the majority of CMV-associated beta chains seemingly showed HLA restriction.

Germline CDR1 is GTSNPN and CDR2 is SVGIG (reference sequence). The CDR3 is 18 residues long. This chain joins TRBV30 and TRBJ2-3, with D possibly matching TRBD1 (5 bases). The sample taken for sequencing was PBMCs. The receptor comes from a woman aged 55-69 years in good health and CMV-seropositive. The CDR3 reads CAWSYHDSPSRHTGTQYF. DNA for the CDR3: TGTGCCTGGAGTTATCATGACTCCCCCTCCAGGCACACAGGTACGCAGTATTTT.